One sample yielded the 26 T cell receptor beta chains listed below, sequenced in a study of blood T cell repertoires in COVID-19 (dated by TCRdb to 2019 to 2021). Library generation was performed with the immunoSEQ multiplex PCR assay. The immuneACCESS repertoire file appears here via TCRdb, limited to in-frame rearrangements. These files lack a portion of the clones; in checked studies, under half of the deficit traces to unresolved V genes, and the cause of the others is not known. The sample data list more than 35,000 clones, and 65% to 90% of these were observed just once. Approximately 9.9% of the sample comes from the top ten. Sequenced material: peripheral blood. These receptors were obtained from a human donor in a cohort sampled during active COVID-19.

The chain recombines TRBV27 with TRBJ2-3; tentative D call: TRBD1 (6 bases). CDR3 length: 14 residues. Germline-derived CDR1 and CDR2 are MNHEY and SMNVEV (reference sequence). Trimming shortened V by 2 bases and J by 1 base, and 7 bases separated the two germline ends. This CDR3 is CASSLHRGTDTQYF. In DNA form, the CDR3 reads TGTGCCAGCAGTTTACACAGGGGCACAGATACGCAGTATTTT.

The genes are TRBV11-2 and TRBJ1-2, with D unclear. Germline values: CDR1 SGHAT, CDR2 FQNNGV. This CDR3 is 16 amino acids long. The V end lost 5 bases, the J end lost 2 bases, and 18 bases lay between the germline ends. CDR3 bases: TGTGCCAGCAGCATTCTCCTCGGACTAAAGAACTATGGCTACACCTTC. Amino acid sequence: CASSILLGLKNYGYTF.

The genes are TRBV7-2 and TRBJ1-1; a possible D gene is TRBD1 (6 bases). The V and J ends lost 5 bases and 6 bases respectively, with 13 bases between them. Germline V gives CDR1 SGHTA, CDR2 FQGNSA. CDR3 length: 13 amino acids. The CDR3 DNA reads as TGTGCCAGCAGCATCCAGGGGTTAGCTGAAGCTTTCTTT. Translating it yields CASSIQGLAEAFF.

This clone was found once. The chain combines TRBV5-1 with TRBJ2-5; the match to TRBD1 covers 7 bases. There are 14 residues in the CDR3. The germline V gene has CDR1 SGHRS and CDR2 YFSETQ. V lost 2 bases to trimming and J lost 2 bases; unmatched junction nucleotides: 3. CDR3 region: CASSLGTVQETQYF. CDR3 DNA sequence: TGCGCCAGCAGCTTAGGGACAGTTCAAGAGACCCAGTACTTC.

The V gene is TRBV12-3 or TRBV12-4, the J gene TRBJ1-5; tentative D call: TRBD1 (5 bases). V was shortened by 3 bases and J by 5 bases, with 8 bases between the two germline ends. The CDR3 runs to 13 residues. This CDR3 reads CASSLRGYQPQHF. Here the CDR3 DNA reads TGTGCCAGCAGTTTGCGGGGCTATCAGCCCCAGCATTTT.

The rearrangement links TRBV7-2 to TRBJ2-4; 15 bases map to TRBD2. The junction had 7 bases not matched to a gene; V was cut back by 4 bases and J by 0 bases. The CDR3 is 19 amino acids. Per the germline V gene, CDR1 is SGHTA and CDR2 is FQGNSA. CDR3 sequence reads: CASSSGLAGGPPAKNIQYF. DNA for the CDR3: TGTGCCAGCAGCTCCGGACTAGCGGGAGGGCCCCCAGCCAAAAACATTCAGTACTTC.

The rearrangement joins TRBV12-3 or TRBV12-4 to TRBJ2-1; the D gene is possibly TRBD1 (6 bases). V was clipped by 2 bases and J by 7 bases, with 6 bases between them. This CDR3 has 12 residues. In DNA form, the CDR3 reads TGTGCCAGCAGTTTAAGGGGGAATGAGCAGTTCTTC. Protein product: CASSLRGNEQFF.

The V call is TRBV2, the J call TRBJ2-7, with D tentatively TRBD1 (5 bases). V shed 2 bases and J shed 5 bases, with 13 bases lying between them. The CDR3 is made up of 14 amino acids. CDR1 SNHLY and CDR2 FYNNEI come from the germline V gene. This chain's CDR3 is CASSEQGRRNEQYF. DNA for the CDR3: TGTGCCAGCAGTGAACAGGGCAGGCGAAACGAGCAGTACTTC.

The table lists this clone with a count of one. This sequence joins TRBV5-4 and TRBJ2-2; a weak D match, TRBD2 (5 bases). CDR3 size: 15 residues. Trimming removed 0 bases at V and 2 bases at J, with 8 bases between. In germline, CDR1 is SGHNT, CDR2 YYREEE (reference sequence). The CDR3 here is CASSLAGINTGELFF. In nucleotides, the CDR3 is TGTGCCAGCAGCTTGGCCGGGATAAACACCGGGGAGCTGTTTTTT.

The chain carries TRBV30 and TRBJ1-5; 10 bases map to TRBD1. Germline lookup yields CDR1 GTSNPN and CDR2 SVGIG (reference sequence). This CDR3 region has 15 residues. V was pared by 2 bases and J by 5 bases, with 6 bases of the junction left unmatched. CDR3 sequence: CAWSLTGTGDQPQHF. The CDR3 DNA reads as TGTGCCTGGAGTCTCACCGGGACAGGGGATCAGCCCCAGCATTTT.

The V call is TRBV14, the J call TRBJ2-1; unclear D gene. Germline assignment: CDR1 SGHDN and CDR2 FVKESK. This CDR3 spans 15 amino acids. V dropped 4 bases and J dropped 4 bases, with 14 bases sitting between them. The CDR3 loop reads CASSPSSGLYNEQFF. The CDR3 coding sequence is TGTGCCAGCAGCCCATCCTCAGGATTATACAATGAGCAGTTCTTC.

The V call is TRBV18, the J call TRBJ1-1, with D possibly TRBD1 on 6 matching bases. The V gene lost 3 bases and the J gene lost 1 base, with 12 bases spanning the gap. The CDR3 covers 15 residues. Germline-derived CDR1 and CDR2 are KGHSH and LQKENI. The chain's CDR3 is CASSPAAGANTEAFF. DNA of the CDR3: TGTGCCAGCTCACCGGCGGCAGGGGCGAACACTGAAGCTTTCTTT.

This chain uses TRBV7-3 with TRBJ2-3; TRBD2 is a possible D gene (6 bases). CDR1 is SGHTA, CDR2 FQGTGA, per germline. V was shortened by 4 bases and J by 0 bases, with 20 bases between the two germline ends. The CDR3 sequence is 18 residues long. As DNA, the CDR3 is TGTGCCAGCAGCTCGCGTGGTTCGGGAGTGGGAAGCACAGATACGCAGTATTTT. This encodes CASSSRGSGVGSTDTQYF.

The CDR3 nucleotides are TGTGCCAGCAGCGGGACTACTCCCCCCTCGGGTGAGCAGTTCTTC. As protein: CASSGTTPPSGEQFF. The V gene is TRBV16, the J gene TRBJ2-1, with TRBD2 matching 7 bases. Germline CDR1 is KGHSY and CDR2 is FQNENV. CDR3 length: 15 amino acids. Trimming removed 5 bases from V and 9 bases from J; junction bases left unmatched: 13.

The chain links TRBV10-3 to TRBJ2-7; 8 positions agree with TRBD2. CDR1 and CDR2 from the germline V gene are ENHRY and SYGVKD. V shed 0 bases and J 6 bases; nucleotides not matched to a gene: 7. The CDR3 has 15 amino acids. CDR3 amino acids: CAISESLAGRGEQYF. CDR3 bases: TGTGCCATCAGTGAGTCGTTAGCGGGACGGGGCGAGCAGTACTTC.

The rearrangement links TRBV5-8 to TRBJ1-1, with a weak D call TRBD1 (5 bases). Germline CDR1 reads SGHTS; CDR2 reads YDEGEE. The CDR3 totals 14 residues. The V end was cut by 2 bases, the J end by 2 bases, with 10 bases between. The CDR3 here is CASSLVTVNTEAFF. The CDR3 bases are TGTGCCAGCAGCTTAGTGACAGTAAACACTGAAGCTTTCTTT. The whole variable domain, filled in from reference TRBV5-8 and TRBJ1-1, reads EAGVTQSPTHLIKTRGQQATLRCSPISGHTSVYWYQQALGLGLQFLLWYDEGEERNRGNFPPRFSGRQFPNYSSELNVNALELEDSALYLCASSLVTVNTEAFFGQGTRLTVV.

The chain recombines TRBV5-1 with TRBJ1-2; D is perhaps TRBD1 (5 bases). The CDR3 extends over 13 amino acids. Trimming left V 4 bases short and J 3 bases short, with 10 bases between. Per the germline V gene, CDR1 is SGHRS and CDR2 is YFSETQ. In DNA, the CDR3 is TGCGCCAGCAGCGAGGACACGGACTATGGCTACACCTTC. Its protein is CASSEDTDYGYTF.

In this sample, this clone turned up once. The chain combines TRBV11-2 with TRBJ1-1, with D possibly TRBD1 on 6 matching bases. The germline CDR1 and CDR2 sequences are SGHAT and FQNNGV. This CDR3 contains 15 residues. Trimming shortened V by 3 bases and J by 4 bases, and 15 bases separated the two germline ends. DNA for the CDR3: TGTGCCAGCAGCTTTGGGGGCGCAGGGGTCACTGAAGCTTTCTTT. This encodes CASSFGGAGVTEAFF.

This sequence joins TRBV5-5 and TRBJ2-5, with TRBD1 matching 7 bases. Unmatched junction bases numbered 10, after V lost 3 bases and J lost 2 bases. The CDR3 covers 16 residues. Germline V CDR1 and CDR2: SGHKS, YYEKEE (reference sequence). CDR3 region: CASSSYRGQLQETQYF. The CDR3 DNA reads as TGTGCCAGCAGCTCCTATCGGGGACAGCTTCAAGAGACCCAGTACTTC. The complete variable domain, with remaining parts taken from reference TRBV5-5 and TRBJ2-5, reads DAGVTQSPTHLIKTRGQQVTLRCSPISGHKSVSWYQQVLGQGPQFIFQYYEKEERGRGNFPDRFSARQFPNYSSELNVNALLLGDSALYLCASSSYRGQLQETQYFGPGTRLLVL.

There are a few counts of this clone. The V call is TRBV10-2, the J call TRBJ1-2; 8 bases are shared with TRBD1. Germline V CDR1 and CDR2: WSHSY, SAAADI. V was pared by 2 bases and J by 7 bases, with 0 bases of the junction left unmatched. This CDR3 is built from 12 residues. The CDR3 loop reads CASSEDRGGYTF. The DNA for the CDR3 is TGCGCCAGCAGTGAGGACAGGGGTGGCTACACCTTC.

CDR3 residues: CASSLRDRGLYYGYTF. Written as DNA, the CDR3 is TGTGCCAGCAGCTTACGGGACAGGGGGCTCTACTATGGCTACACCTTC. The chain has TRBV7-8 and TRBJ1-2, with TRBD1 matching 12 bases. After removal of 2 bases from V and 3 bases from J, the junction contained 4 bases not matched to a gene. The CDR3 covers 16 residues. Germline V gene sequence: CDR1 SGHVS, CDR2 FQNEAQ.

This chain connects TRBV29-1 to TRBJ2-2; no definite D call. V dropped 4 bases and J dropped 5 bases, with 11 bases sitting between them. CDR1 is SQVTM, CDR2 ANQGSEA, per germline. The CDR3 covers 13 residues. CDR3 sequence (DNA): TGCAGCGTTGTCCCCGACGGGACCGGGGAGCTGTTTTTT. It encodes CSVVPDGTGELFF.

The DNA for the CDR3 is TGTGCCAGCAGTGAACTCGGGAGTCCGAACACTGAAGCTTTCTTT. This translates into CASSELGSPNTEAFF. This chain uses TRBV6-1 with TRBJ1-1; D not resolved. Germline CDR1 and CDR2: MNHNS and SASEGT. V was cut by 2 bases and J by 1 base, with 11 bases left in between. This CDR3 is 15 amino acids long.

V gene TRBV4-1 combines with J gene TRBJ2-2; 9 nucleotides match TRBD1. The CDR3 has 14 residues. The V gene end was trimmed by 9 bases and the J gene end by 4 bases; junction bases not matched to a gene: 6. CDR1 is MGHRA and CDR2 is YSYEKL in the germline V gene. CDR3 in amino acids: CASKDRGGTGELFF. The CDR3 nucleotides read TGCGCCAGTAAGGACAGGGGCGGCACCGGGGAGCTGTTTTTT.

Of note for this clone: The junction departs from germline at one end; a sequencing error may be responsible. V usage is TRBV6-5 and J usage is TRBJ2-6; 7 bases line up with TRBD2. The germline V gene encodes CDR1 MNHEY and CDR2 SVGAGI. The CDR3 sequence is 16 residues long. The CDR3 loop reads CTSSYGRTPGANVLTF. The CDR3 region has the DNA TGTACCAGCAGTTACGGGAGGACTCCTGGGGCCAACGTCCTGACTTTC.

The gene calls are TRBV4-2 and TRBJ1-2, with D hard to call. Germline CDR1 is LGHNA and CDR2 is YNFKEQ. The CDR3 is made up of 13 amino acids. V dropped 3 bases and J dropped 8 bases, with 13 bases sitting between them. This CDR3 is CASSQALGGGYTF. Written as DNA, the CDR3 is TGTGCCAGCAGCCAGGCACTCGGAGGGGGCTACACCTTC.